This TCR beta chain was identified in a study of OX40 agonist ivuxolimab in advanced cancers. Turning to the overall study: Ivuxolimab was a fully human IgG2 agonistic monoclonal antibody targeting the costimulatory receptor OX40 (CD134). Intravenous ivuxolimab was administered to patients every 2 weeks at six dose levels: 0.01, 0.1, 0.3, 1.5, 3 and 10 mg/kg. Of the approximately 50 dose-escalation patients, hepatocellular carcinoma was present in about 20, melanoma in approximately 15, renal cell carcinoma in 9 and head and neck cancer in 9. In the dose-escalation cohort, roughly four fifths of patients were male, and the mean age was roughly 60 years, with a range of about 23 to 90. Patients were allowed to have had prior anti-PD-1, anti-PD-L1 or anti-CTLA-4 therapy, and approximately 40% of the dose-escalation patients had been treated with checkpoint inhibitors. Partial responses occurred in three dose-escalation patients, of whom one had hepatocellular carcinoma and two had cutaneous melanoma. The point of sequencing TCRbeta in the periphery was to test whether ivuxolimab changed TCR sequence diversity and drove clonal T-cell expansion. The monotherapy dose-escalation portion (N of about 57 patients) of the phase I ivuxolimab trial is reported in the paper.

Patients with a history of autoimmune disease or receiving systemic immunosuppression were excluded from the trial. Peripheral blood for TCR sequencing was collected from all dose cohorts at baseline, on cycle 4 day 1, and on cycle 7 day 1. Samples were obtained from an open-label, multicenter, first-in-human phase I dose-escalation trial of ivuxolimab. Adults with locally advanced or metastatic head and neck squamous cell, hepatocellular, melanoma or renal cell carcinoma were enrolled in the trial. Before TCR sequencing, CD4+ T cells and CD8+ T cells were sorted from peripheral blood as separate populations. For sequencing of the TCRbeta CDR3 region, genomic DNA was extracted from the sorted cells. TCRbeta CDR3 regions were sequenced using the immunoSEQ Assay. In its TCRdb copy, this immuneACCESS table keeps in-frame sequences only and misses some clones. Where compared with another copy, unresolved V genes explain less than half of these, and the others have no known cause. For this sample there are about 93,000 clones; 94% appear just once. The ten largest account for about 2.6% of the sample.

Broader findings and caveats from the paper: After ivuxolimab, CD8+ T cells had more expanded clones than CD4+ T cells on average. Antigen specificity was not determined for the clonally expanded peripheral T cells. At doses of 0.1 to 3.0 mg/kg, clonal expansion of both CD4+ and CD8+ blood T cells was observed from baseline to week 6. In the 0.1-3.0 mg/kg groups, partial responders were among the patients with the lowest normalized peripheral clonal expansion, particularly in CD8+ T cells. Low levels of normalized T-cell clonal expansion were also seen in some patients who did not respond.

This clone has only one observation. Its antigen remains undetermined. Per-base qualities were not stored, and no clone one base away is much larger. The germline V gene (reference sequence) gives CDR1 as GTSNPN and CDR2 as SVGIG. Taken from cysteine to phenylalanine, the CDR3 has 14 residues. The CDR3 DNA has 42 bases and is translated from base 1. At the junction V is shortened by 0 bases and J by 5 bases, with 11 bases in between. The clonotype originates from an adult with an advanced solid tumor such as melanoma, head and neck, liver or kidney cancer. Sequences were derived from CD4+ or CD8+ T cells sorted from blood, sampled in a trial of the OX40 agonist ivuxolimab. This sequence uses TRBV30 and TRBJ2-1, with TRBD1 as a weak D call on 5 bases. The CDR3 region has the sequence CAWSVVRVDNEQFF. The DNA sequence follows: TGTGCCTGGAGTGTAGTCAGGGTAGACAATGAGCAGTTCTTC.